This entry is about one T cell receptor (beta chain). This sample is part of a study of T cell changes during pregnancy in multiple sclerosis. Per the germline V gene, CDR1 is SNHLY and CDR2 is FYNNEI. Germline trimming cut 6 bases from V and 2 bases from J; bases unmatched to any gene: 3. The CDR3 is 15 amino acids. Profiling relied on immunoSEQ multiplex PCR, and the TCRdb table lists in-frame clones only, not all of them. Found here are fewer than 85,000 clones, roughly 93% of them singletons; the top ten hold approximately 2.5%. Here the sequenced sample was peripheral blood, taken in the second trimester of pregnancy. The receptor was isolated from a female donor with multiple sclerosis, enrolled in a pregnancy study. The chain recombines TRBV2 with TRBJ2-6; 8 bases match TRBD1. The CDR3 DNA reads as TGTGCCAGCAGGGACAGGGTAGCTGGGGCCAACGTCCTGACTTTC. This translates into CASRDRVAGANVLTF.